The subject of this entry is one T cell receptor (beta chain). These data come from a study of blood T cell repertoires in COVID-19. Study overall: From T cells, B-cell-depleted T cells, or PBMCs came the material, which was cDNA or gDNA.

The V gene end was trimmed by 4 bases and the J gene end by 6 bases; junction bases not matched to a gene: 4. The CDR3 covers 14 residues. Germline CDR1 SGHRS, CDR2 YFSETQ. Profiled with immunoSEQ multiplex PCR; TCRdb holds only in-frame clones, not every one. The sample includes some 40,000 clones, less than 90% of them seen just once. The sequence came from a man between 65 and 85 years old with acute or convalescent COVID-19. V gene TRBV5-1 combines with J gene TRBJ2-1; TRBD2 matches 10 bases. Material: peripheral blood. The CDR3 reads CASSPGLAANEQFF. As DNA, the CDR3 is TGCGCCAGCAGCCCCGGACTAGCGGCCAATGAGCAGTTCTTC.